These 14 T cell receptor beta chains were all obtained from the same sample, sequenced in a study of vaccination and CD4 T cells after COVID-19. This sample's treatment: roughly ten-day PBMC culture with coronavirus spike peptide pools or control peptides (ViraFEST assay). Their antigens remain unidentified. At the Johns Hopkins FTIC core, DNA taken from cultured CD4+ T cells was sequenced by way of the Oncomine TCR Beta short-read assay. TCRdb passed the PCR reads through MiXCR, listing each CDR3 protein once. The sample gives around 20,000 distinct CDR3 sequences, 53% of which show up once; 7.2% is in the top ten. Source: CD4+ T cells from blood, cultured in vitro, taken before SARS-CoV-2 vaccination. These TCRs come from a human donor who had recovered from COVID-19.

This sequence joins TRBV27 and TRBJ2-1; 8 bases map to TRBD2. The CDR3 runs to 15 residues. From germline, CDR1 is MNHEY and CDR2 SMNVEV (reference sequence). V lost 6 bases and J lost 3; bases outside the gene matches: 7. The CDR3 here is CASRILAGVYNEQFF. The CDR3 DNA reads TGTGCCAGCAGGATCCTAGCGGGCGTCTACAATGAGCAGTTCTTC.

The CDR3 protein is CASSLWMTDPVNTQYF. For the CDR3, the DNA is TGTGCCAGCAGCTTATGGATGACGGACCCTGTGAATACGCAGTATTTT. This sequence joins TRBV7-9 and TRBJ2-3; D is undetermined. The CDR3 is made up of 16 amino acids. The V end lost 2 bases, the J end lost 7 bases, and 19 bases lay between the germline ends. Germline CDR1 and CDR2: SEHNR and FQNEAQ (reference sequence).

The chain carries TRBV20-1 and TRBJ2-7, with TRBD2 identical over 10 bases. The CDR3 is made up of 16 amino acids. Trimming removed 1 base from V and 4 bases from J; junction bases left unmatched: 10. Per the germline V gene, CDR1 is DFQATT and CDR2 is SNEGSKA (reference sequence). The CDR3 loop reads CSARGQLAGLPYEQYF. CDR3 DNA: TGCAGTGCTAGAGGGCAACTAGCGGGGCTACCTTACGAGCAGTACTTC.

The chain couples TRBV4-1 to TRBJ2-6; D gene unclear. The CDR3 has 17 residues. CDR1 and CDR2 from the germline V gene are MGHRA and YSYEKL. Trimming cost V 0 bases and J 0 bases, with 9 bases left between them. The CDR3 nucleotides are TGCGCCAGCAGCCAAGACGGCACGCGCTCTGGGGCCAACGTCCTGACTTTC. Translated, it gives CASSQDGTRSGANVLTF.

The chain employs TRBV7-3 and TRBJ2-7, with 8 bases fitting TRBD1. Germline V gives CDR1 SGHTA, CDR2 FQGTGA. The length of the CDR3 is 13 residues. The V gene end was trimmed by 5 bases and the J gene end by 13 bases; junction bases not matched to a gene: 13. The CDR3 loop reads CASSRQGQETFYF. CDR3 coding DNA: TGTGCCAGCAGCCGACAGGGACAGGAGACATTTTACTTC.

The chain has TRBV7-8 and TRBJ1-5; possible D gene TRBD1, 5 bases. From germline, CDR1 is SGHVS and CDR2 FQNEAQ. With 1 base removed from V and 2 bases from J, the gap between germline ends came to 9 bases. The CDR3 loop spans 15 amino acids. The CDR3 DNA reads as TGTGCCAGCAGCTTAGTCGGGGGGGGCAATCAGCCCCAGCATTTT. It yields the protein CASSLVGGGNQPQHF.

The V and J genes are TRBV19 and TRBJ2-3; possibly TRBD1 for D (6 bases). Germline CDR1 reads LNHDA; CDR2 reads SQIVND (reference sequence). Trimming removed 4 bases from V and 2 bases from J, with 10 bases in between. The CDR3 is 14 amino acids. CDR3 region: CASSSRDNTDTQYF. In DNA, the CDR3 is TGTGCCAGTAGTAGTCGGGACAACACAGATACGCAGTATTTT.

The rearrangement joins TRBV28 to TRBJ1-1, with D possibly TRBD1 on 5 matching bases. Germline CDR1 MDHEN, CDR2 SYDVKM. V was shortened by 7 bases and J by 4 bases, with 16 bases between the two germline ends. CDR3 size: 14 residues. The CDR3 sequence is CASTNSGTSTEAFF. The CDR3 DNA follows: TGTGCCAGCACCAACTCCGGGACTTCCACTGAAGCTTTCTTT. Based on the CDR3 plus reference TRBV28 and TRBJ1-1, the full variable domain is DVKVTQSSRYLVKRTGEKVFLECVQDMDHENMFWYRQDPGLGLRLIYFSYDVKMKEKGDIPEGYSVSREKKERFSLILESASTNQTSMYLCASTNSGTSTEAFFGQGTRLTVV.

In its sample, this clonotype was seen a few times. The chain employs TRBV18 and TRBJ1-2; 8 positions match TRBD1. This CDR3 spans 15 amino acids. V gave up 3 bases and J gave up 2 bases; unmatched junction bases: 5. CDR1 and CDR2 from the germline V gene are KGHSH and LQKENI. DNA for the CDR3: TGTGCCAGCTCACCCTCAACAGGGGGGAACTATGGCTACACCTTC. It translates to CASSPSTGGNYGYTF.

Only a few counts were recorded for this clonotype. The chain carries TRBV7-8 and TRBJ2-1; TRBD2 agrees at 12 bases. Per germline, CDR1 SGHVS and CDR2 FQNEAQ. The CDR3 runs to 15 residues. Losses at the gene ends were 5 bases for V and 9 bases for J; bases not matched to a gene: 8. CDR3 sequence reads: CASSPSGRARGEQFF. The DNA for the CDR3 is TGTGCCAGCAGCCCTAGCGGGAGGGCCCGCGGTGAGCAGTTCTTC.

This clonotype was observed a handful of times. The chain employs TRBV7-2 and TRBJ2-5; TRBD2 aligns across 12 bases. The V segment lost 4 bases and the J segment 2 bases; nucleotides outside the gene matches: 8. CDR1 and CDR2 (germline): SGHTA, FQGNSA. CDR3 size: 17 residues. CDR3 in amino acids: CASSSRTSGTSQETQYF. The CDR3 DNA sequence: TGTGCCAGCAGCTCACGGACTAGCGGGACCTCACAAGAGACCCAGTACTTC.

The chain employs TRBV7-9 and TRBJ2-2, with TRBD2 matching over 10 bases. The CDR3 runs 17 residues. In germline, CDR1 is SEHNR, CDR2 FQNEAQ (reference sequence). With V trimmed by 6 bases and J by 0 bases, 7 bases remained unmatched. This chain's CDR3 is CASSKGTSEANTGELFF. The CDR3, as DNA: TGTGCCAGCAGTAAAGGGACTAGCGAAGCGAACACCGGGGAGCTGTTTTTT.

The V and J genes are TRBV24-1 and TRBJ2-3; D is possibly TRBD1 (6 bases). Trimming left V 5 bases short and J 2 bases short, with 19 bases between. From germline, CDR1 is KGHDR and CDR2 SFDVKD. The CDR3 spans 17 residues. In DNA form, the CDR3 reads TGTGCCACCAGTGCTAGGCCGGGACAAGGAACCACAGATACGCAGTATTTT. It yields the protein CATSARPGQGTTDTQYF.

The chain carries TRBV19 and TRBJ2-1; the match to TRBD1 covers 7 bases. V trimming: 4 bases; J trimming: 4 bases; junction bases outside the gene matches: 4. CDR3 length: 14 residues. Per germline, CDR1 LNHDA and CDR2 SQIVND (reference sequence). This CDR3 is CASSKGQRYNEQFF. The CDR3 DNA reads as TGTGCCAGTAGTAAGGGACAGAGATACAATGAGCAGTTCTTC.